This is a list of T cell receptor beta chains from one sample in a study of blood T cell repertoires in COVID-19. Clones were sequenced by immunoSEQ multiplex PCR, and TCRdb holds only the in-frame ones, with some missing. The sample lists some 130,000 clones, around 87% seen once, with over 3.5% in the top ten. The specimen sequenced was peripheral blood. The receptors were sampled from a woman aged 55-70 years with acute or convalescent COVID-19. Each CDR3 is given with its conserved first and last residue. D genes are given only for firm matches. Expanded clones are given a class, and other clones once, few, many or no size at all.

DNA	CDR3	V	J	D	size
TGTGCCAGCAGCTTAGCGACAGGGTACGAGCAGTACTTC	CASSLATGYEQYF	TRBV7-6	TRBJ2-7	TRBD1	-
TGTGCCAGCAGCTTGGGGACAGGGTCTGTAGAGACCCAGTACTTC	CASSLGTGSVETQYF	TRBV5-4	TRBJ2-5	TRBD1	once
TGCAGCGTCACACAGGGCTCTGGAAACACCATATATTTT	CSVTQGSGNTIYF	TRBV29-1	TRBJ1-3	-	few
TGTGCCAGCAGTTTATCGGACAGTACAACATATGGCTACACCTTC	CASSLSDSTTYGYTF	TRBV28	TRBJ1-2	-	-
TGTGCCAGCAGCGACGCCACAGGGGGTGTGGGCATTCAGTACTTC	CASSDATGGVGIQYF	TRBV7-3	TRBJ2-4	TRBD1	-
TGTGCCACCAGCAGGGGGGACGGGGGGCCTGGGGCCAACGTCCTGACTTTC	CATSRGDGGPGANVLTF	TRBV15	TRBJ2-6	-	-
TGTGCCATTTCAGCGGGAGGCTACGAGCAGTACTTC	CAISAGGYEQYF	TRBV2	TRBJ2-7	TRBD2	-
TGTGCCAGTATCAAAAGACACTTAGCGGGAGGGGGCTACAATGAGCAGTTCTTC	CASIKRHLAGGGYNEQFF	TRBV19	TRBJ2-1	TRBD2	-
TGTGCCAGCAGGGTAACCGGGACTAGCGGCAACAATGAGCAGTTCTTC	CASRVTGTSGNNEQFF	TRBV5-8	TRBJ2-1	TRBD2	-
TGTGCCAGCTCACCCGTGTTGGGGGGAGAGACCCAGTACTTC	CASSPVLGGETQYF	TRBV18	TRBJ2-5	-	once
TGTGCCAGCAGCCCGACAATCCATCCCACAGATACGCAGTATTTT	CASSPTIHPTDTQYF	TRBV9	TRBJ2-3	-	-
TGTGCCAGTAGTAGAGCGGGTTTCGACACTGAAGCTTTCTTT	CASSRAGFDTEAFF	TRBV19	TRBJ1-1	-	-
TGCAGTGCTAGTGTCTTAGTCGGGACAGATACGCAGTATTTT	CSASVLVGTDTQYF	TRBV20-1	TRBJ2-3	-	-
TGCGCCAGCAGGGGGACTAGCGGTACCTACGAGCAGTACTTC	CASRGTSGTYEQYF	TRBV5-1	TRBJ2-7	TRBD2	-
TGTGCCAGTGCCTCGGGGGGATGGGGAACTGAAGCTTTCTTT	CASASGGWGTEAFF	TRBV19	TRBJ1-1	-	-
TGTGCCAGCAGCCTATTCACGGGTACCGGGGAGCTGTTTTTT	CASSLFTGTGELFF	TRBV7-3	TRBJ2-2	-	-
TGTGCCAGCAGTAATCCAGGGGAAGGACAGCCCCAGCATTTT	CASSNPGEGQPQHF	TRBV25-1	TRBJ1-5	-	-
TGTGCCAGCAGTGTCGGTGGCTACACCTTC	CASSVGGYTF	TRBV2	TRBJ1-2	-	-
TGTGCCACCAGTGACCAGGATCAGCCCCAGCATTTT	CATSDQDQPQHF	TRBV24-1	TRBJ1-5	-	-
TGTGCCAGCAGCTTACAGGCGGGCGGTCGCCAAGAGACCCAGTACTTC	CASSLQAGGRQETQYF	TRBV7-9	TRBJ2-5	-	-
TGTGCCAGCAGTTGGGGCTGGGGCTCCTACAATGAGCAGTTCTTC	CASSWGWGSYNEQFF	TRBV27	TRBJ2-1	-	-
TGTGCCAGCTCACCACGGCGACCAGGGCTCGTCAATCCAGCCCAAATAGATAGCAATCAGCCCCAGCATTTT	CASSPRRPGLVNPAQIDSNQPQHF	TRBV18	TRBJ1-5	-	-
TGTGCCAGCAGCTCCTCAGGGGGCGGGGACACTGAAGCTTTCTTT	CASSSSGGGDTEAFF	TRBV5-4	TRBJ1-1	TRBD1	-
TGTGCCAGCAGCGTAGGGACTAGTTTCGATGAGCAGTTCTTC	CASSVGTSFDEQFF	TRBV9	TRBJ2-1	TRBD2	-
TGTGCCAGCCAAAACAGGGGACAGTCACCCCTCCACTTT	CASQNRGQSPLHF	TRBV3-1/TRBV3-2	TRBJ1-6	TRBD1	-
TGTGCCAGCAGCTTAGCCCACGATAGCGGGTTCTACAATGAGCAGTTCTTC	CASSLAHDSGFYNEQFF	TRBV7-6	TRBJ2-1	TRBD2	-
TGTGCCAGCAGCGTGCTCGAGAAGCCGTACAATGAGCAGTTCTTC	CASSVLEKPYNEQFF	TRBV9	TRBJ2-1	-	-
TGTGCCAGCAGTTACCCTAGAACTACAGGGGGAACTGAAGCTTTCTTT	CASSYPRTTGGTEAFF	TRBV6-5	TRBJ1-1	TRBD1	-
TGTGCCAGTAGTAATGCTCCCAAACTACACACAGATACGCAGTATTTT	CASSNAPKLHTDTQYF	TRBV19	TRBJ2-3	-	-
TGTGCCACCAGCAGAGATGGGAGCGCGGGACCAGAGACCCAGTACTTC	CATSRDGSAGPETQYF	TRBV15	TRBJ2-5	-	-
TGTGCCACCAGTGACGCCACGGCTCTTCGGAGTGAAGCTTTCTTT	CATSDATALRSEAFF	TRBV24-1	TRBJ1-1	-	-
TGTGCCAGCAGCCCGAGACAGGGGGGAAGCTATGGCTACACCTTC	CASSPRQGGSYGYTF	TRBV28	TRBJ1-2	TRBD1	-
TGTGCCAGCAGCCAAGATTCGGGGGGATTCACAGATACGCAGTATTTT	CASSQDSGGFTDTQYF	TRBV3-1/TRBV3-2	TRBJ2-3	TRBD2	-
TGTGCCAGCAGCTTCAGGGCACGGACAGATACGCAGTATTTT	CASSFRARTDTQYF	TRBV11-3	TRBJ2-3	-	-
TGTGCCAGCAGTTCCCCCGGGAACACCATATATTTT	CASSSPGNTIYF	TRBV28	TRBJ1-3	-	-
TGTGCCAGCAGCTTAGGACAGGGAGACACTGAAGCTTTCTTT	CASSLGQGDTEAFF	TRBV7-9	TRBJ1-1	TRBD1	-
TGCAGCGTTAAAACAGGAGGGACAGATACGCAGTATTTT	CSVKTGGTDTQYF	TRBV29-1	TRBJ2-3	-	few
TGTGCCAGCAGTCTATATCTCGGGGCTGGGGCCAACGTCCTGACTTTC	CASSLYLGAGANVLTF	TRBV7-2	TRBJ2-6	-	-
TGTGCCAGCAGCCAAGAGGTAGGGAGCGGGAGGCACGAGCAGTACTTC	CASSQEVGSGRHEQYF	TRBV3-1/TRBV3-2	TRBJ2-7	TRBD2	-
TGTGCCAGTAGTACCTCAGGGGGCTCGAGGTTCACAGATACGCAGTATTTT	CASSTSGGSRFTDTQYF	TRBV19	TRBJ2-3	TRBD1	-
TGTGCCAGCAGACAGGCCCTCTCTGGAAACACCATATATTTT	CASRQALSGNTIYF	TRBV2	TRBJ1-3	-	-
TGTGCCAGCAGGGTCGGTGGCAGCCGGGGCCAGTACTTC	CASRVGGSRGQYF	TRBV28	TRBJ2-5	-	-
TGCGCCAGCAGCCCGGGACAGGGGGCGAGCAATCAGCCCCAGCATTTT	CASSPGQGASNQPQHF	TRBV10-2	TRBJ1-5	TRBD1	-